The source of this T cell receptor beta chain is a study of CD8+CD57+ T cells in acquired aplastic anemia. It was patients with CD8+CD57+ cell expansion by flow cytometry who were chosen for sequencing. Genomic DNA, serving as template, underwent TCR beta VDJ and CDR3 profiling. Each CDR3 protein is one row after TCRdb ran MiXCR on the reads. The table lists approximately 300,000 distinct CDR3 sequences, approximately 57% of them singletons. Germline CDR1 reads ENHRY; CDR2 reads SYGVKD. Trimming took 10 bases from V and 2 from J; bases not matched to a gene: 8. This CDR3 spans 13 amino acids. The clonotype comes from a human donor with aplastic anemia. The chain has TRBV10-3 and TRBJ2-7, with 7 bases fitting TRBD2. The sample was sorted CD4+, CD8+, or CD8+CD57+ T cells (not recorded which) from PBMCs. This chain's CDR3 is CATGGDGAYEQYF. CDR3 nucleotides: TGTGCCACTGGGGGGGATGGAGCCTACGAGCAGTACTTC.